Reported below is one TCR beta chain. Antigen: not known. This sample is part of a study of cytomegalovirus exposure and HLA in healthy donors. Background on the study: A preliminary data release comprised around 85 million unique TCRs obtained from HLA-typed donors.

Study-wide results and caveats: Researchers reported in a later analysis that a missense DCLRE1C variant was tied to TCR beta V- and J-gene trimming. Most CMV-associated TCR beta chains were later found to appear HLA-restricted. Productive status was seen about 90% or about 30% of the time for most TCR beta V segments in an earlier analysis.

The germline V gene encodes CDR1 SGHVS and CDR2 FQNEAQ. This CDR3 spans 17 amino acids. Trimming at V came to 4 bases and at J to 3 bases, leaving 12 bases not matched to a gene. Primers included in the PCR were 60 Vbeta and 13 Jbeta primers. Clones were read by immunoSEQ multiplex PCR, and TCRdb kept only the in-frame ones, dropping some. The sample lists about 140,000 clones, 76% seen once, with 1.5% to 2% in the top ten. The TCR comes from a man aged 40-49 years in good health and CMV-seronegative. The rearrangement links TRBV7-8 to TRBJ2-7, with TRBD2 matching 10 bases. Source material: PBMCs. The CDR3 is CASSSTRPSGGDYEQYF. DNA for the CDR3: TGTGCCAGCAGCTCAACTCGGCCTAGCGGGGGAGACTACGAGCAGTACTTC. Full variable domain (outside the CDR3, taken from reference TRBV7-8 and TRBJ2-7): GAGVSQSPRYKVAKRGQDVALRCDPISGHVSLFWYQQALGQGPEFLTYFQNEAQLDKSGLPSDRFFAERPEGSVSTLKIQRTQQEDSAVYLCASSSTRPSGGDYEQYFGPGTRLTVT.